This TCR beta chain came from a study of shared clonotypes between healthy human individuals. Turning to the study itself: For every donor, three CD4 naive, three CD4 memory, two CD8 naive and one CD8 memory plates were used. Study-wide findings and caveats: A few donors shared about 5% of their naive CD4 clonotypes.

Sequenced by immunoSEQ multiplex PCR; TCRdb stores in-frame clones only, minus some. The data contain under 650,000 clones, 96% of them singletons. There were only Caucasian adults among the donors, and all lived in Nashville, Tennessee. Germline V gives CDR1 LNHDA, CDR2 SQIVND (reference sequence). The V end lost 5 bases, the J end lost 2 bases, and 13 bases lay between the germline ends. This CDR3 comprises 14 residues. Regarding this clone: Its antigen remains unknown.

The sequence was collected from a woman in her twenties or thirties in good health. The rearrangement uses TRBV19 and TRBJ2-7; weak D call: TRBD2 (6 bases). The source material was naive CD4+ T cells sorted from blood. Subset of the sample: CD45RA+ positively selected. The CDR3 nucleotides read TGTGCCAGTAGTCGGCGGGACGGAACCTACGAGCAGTACTTC. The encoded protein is CASSRRDGTYEQYF.